This TCR beta chain derives from a study of cytomegalovirus exposure and HLA in healthy donors. PCR was performed using 60 Vbeta and 13 Jbeta primers. Here immunoSEQ multiplex PCR was the method, and the copy in TCRdb shows in-frame clones only, minus some. The sample yields 95,000 to 150,000 clones, approximately 65% seen once. In regard to this clone: Its antigen remains unidentified.

Study-wide findings and caveats: According to reports, the classifier identified cytomegalovirus status with high specificity and sensitivity. V- and J-gene trimming in TCR beta was tied to a missense DCLRE1C variant by an analysis performed later. Reportedly, fewer N-insertions than the 666-donor mean appeared in an Asian-associated ancestry cluster in a later analysis.

Trimming removed 5 bases from V and 3 bases from J; junction bases left unmatched: 4. The CDR3 sequence is 16 residues long. Germline V gives CDR1 MNHEY, CDR2 SMNVEV (reference sequence). The origin of this receptor is a man aged 18 to 29 in good health and CMV-seronegative. Sequenced input: PBMCs. The chain couples TRBV27 to TRBJ2-1; 13 positions match TRBD2. CDR3 protein: CASSPTSGGNYNEQFF. The CDR3, as DNA: TGTGCCAGCAGTCCGACTAGCGGGGGGAACTACAATGAGCAGTTCTTC.